This is a list of T cell receptor beta chains from one sample in a study of T cell changes during pregnancy in multiple sclerosis. Repertoires were generated with immunoSEQ multiplex PCR, while TCRdb's copy carries only in-frame clones and drops some. The table lists tens of thousands of clones, roughly 92% of them singletons. The sequences come from peripheral blood, collected after pregnancy. These TCRs come from a female donor in good health, enrolled as a control in a pregnancy study. Both conserved end residues are part of each CDR3. The D gene is left open where the match is weak. The size field is filled for only some rows; it gives once, few, many or a size class.

j_call clone_size v_call d_call cdr3_aa cdr3_nt
TRBJ2-5 - TRBV6-5 - CASSPRDYQETQYF TGTGCCAGCAGTCCCCGGGACTACCAAGAGACCCAGTACTTC
TRBJ2-6 - TRBV6-5 TRBD1 CASSPDRAGANVLTF TGTGCCAGCAGCCCCGACAGGGCCGGGGCCAACGTCCTGACTTTC
TRBJ2-7 - TRBV5-4 - CASSLEPSGEQYF TGTGCCAGCAGCTTGGAGCCGTCCGGCGAGCAGTACTTC
TRBJ2-2 - TRBV6-5 - CASSAGSNTGELFF TGTGCCAGCAGTGCAGGGTCCAACACCGGGGAGCTGTTTTTT
TRBJ1-3 once TRBV18 TRBD1 CASSPTSDRVSGNTIYF TGTGCCAGCTCACCCACCTCGGACAGGGTATCTGGAAACACCATATATTTT
TRBJ2-1 - TRBV4-1 TRBD1 CASSLTRGNEQFF TGCGCCAGCAGCCTGACCAGGGGGAATGAGCAGTTCTTC
TRBJ2-7 - TRBV28 - CASSSTQTGTYEQYF TGTGCCAGCAGTTCCACTCAAACAGGGACCTACGAGCAGTACTTC
TRBJ2-3 few TRBV7-2 TRBD2 CASSLLGRADTQYF TGTGCCAGCAGCTTACTAGGGAGGGCAGATACGCAGTATTTT
TRBJ1-2 once TRBV28 TRBD1 CASGYRGNQLYGYTF TGTGCCAGCGGATACAGGGGAAATCAGCTCTATGGCTACACCTTC
TRBJ2-5 - TRBV28 TRBD1 CASRGPWGETQYF TGTGCCAGTAGGGGGCCGTGGGGGGAGACCCAGTACTTC
TRBJ2-7 - TRBV15 TRBD2 CATSSLAGGPEQYF TGTGCCACCAGCTCTCTAGCGGGGGGGCCCGAGCAGTACTTC
TRBJ2-7 - TRBV15 TRBD1 CATSSVRGPAYEQYF TGTGCCACCAGCTCTGTCAGGGGGCCAGCCTACGAGCAGTACTTC
TRBJ1-1 - TRBV11-3 TRBD1 CASSPTTTGAAEAFF TGTGCCAGCAGCCCCACCACTACAGGGGCCGCTGAAGCTTTCTTT
TRBJ2-5 - TRBV6-5 TRBD2 CASTQAGGETQYF TGTGCCAGCACCCAGGCGGGGGGAGAGACCCAGTACTTC
TRBJ2-7 - TRBV6-6 - CASSYGQGFSEQYF TGTGCCAGCAGTTACGGGCAGGGGTTCTCCGAGCAGTACTTC
TRBJ2-2 - TRBV19 TRBD2 CASSTTSGSRTGELFF TGTGCCAGTAGTACGACTAGCGGGAGTCGCACCGGGGAGCTGTTTTTT
TRBJ1-1 - TRBV5-6 TRBD1 CASSLGQANTEAFF TGTGCCAGCAGCCTGGGACAGGCTAACACTGAAGCTTTCTTT
TRBJ2-5 - TRBV11-2 TRBD2 CASSLGGRGQETQYF TGTGCCAGCAGCTTAGGCGGGAGGGGGCAAGAGACCCAGTACTTC
TRBJ2-5 - TRBV10-3 TRBD2 CAISEAGRAETQYF TGTGCCATCAGTGAGGCCGGGAGGGCAGAGACCCAGTACTTC
TRBJ2-7 - TRBV28 - CASSLGRTFSYEQYF TGTGCCAGCAGCCTTGGACGGACTTTCTCCTACGAGCAGTACTTC
TRBJ1-1 - TRBV28 TRBD1 CASSRQGRTEAFF TGTGCCAGCAGTCGACAGGGCAGGACTGAAGCTTTCTTT
TRBJ2-3 - TRBV2 - CASSEQRRFGYF TGTGCCAGCAGTGAACAGCGCCGTTTTGGGTATTTT
TRBJ2-5 - TRBV10-3 TRBD1 CAISGGQGETQYF TGTGCCATCAGTGGGGGACAGGGAGAGACCCAGTACTTC
TRBJ2-2 - TRBV7-8 TRBD2 CASSFDRGRATGELFF TGTGCCAGCAGCTTCGATCGCGGGAGGGCAACCGGGGAGCTGTTTTTT
TRBJ1-6 - TRBV9 - CASSATFVGTDSPLHF TGTGCCAGCAGTGCCACCTTCGTCGGAACAGATTCACCCCTCCACTTT
TRBJ1-1 - TRBV18 - CASSPSGGAMTEAFF TGTGCCAGCTCACCATCGGGGGGCGCAATGACTGAAGCTTTCTTT
TRBJ2-2 - TRBV11-3 TRBD2 CASGAGAGELFF TGTGCCAGCGGGGCGGGGGCCGGGGAGCTGTTTTTT
TRBJ2-1 - TRBV29-1 - CSVVGAAGPYNEQFF TGCAGCGTTGTAGGGGCGGCGGGACCCTACAATGAGCAGTTCTTC
TRBJ2-3 - TRBV9 TRBD1 CASSVADRGSDTQYF TGTGCCAGCAGCGTAGCCGACAGGGGTTCAGATACGCAGTATTTT
TRBJ1-1 - TRBV19 - CASKGGNTEAFF TGTGCCAGTAAAGGAGGGAACACTGAAGCTTTCTTT
TRBJ2-7 - TRBV6-5 - CASSYSTANYEQYF TGTGCCAGCAGTTACTCCACAGCTAACTACGAGCAGTACTTC
TRBJ2-5 - TRBV7-2 - CASSWSQMAGQTQYF TGTGCCAGCAGCTGGTCCCAAATGGCAGGGCAGACCCAGTACTTC
TRBJ1-2 - TRBV7-8 - CASSYREGVGGYTF TGTGCCAGCAGCTATCGGGAAGGAGTAGGGGGCTACACCTTC
TRBJ1-6 - TRBV7-2 TRBD1 CASSLVAGGTSPLHF TGTGCCAGCAGCTTAGTCGCAGGGGGGACCTCACCCCTCCACTTT
TRBJ1-4 - TRBV28 TRBD1 CASSVAGTGKVSNEKLFF TGTGCCAGCAGTGTTGCCGGGACAGGGAAGGTATCTAATGAAAAACTGTTTTTT
TRBJ1-1 - TRBV28 - CASSSGFGTEAFF TGTGCCAGCAGCTCGGGGTTCGGCACTGAAGCTTTCTTT